The 2 T cell receptor beta chains below all came from one sample that was sequenced in a study of T cell repertoires in cytomegalovirus infection. One entry per CDR3 protein results from TCRdb running MiXCR on the reads. Of fewer than 950,000 distinct CDR3 sequences in the sample, about 31% are singletons; the top ten hold approximately 13%. These receptors have no identified antigens. This specimen consisted of cultured CD8+ T cells from PBMCs, obtained from culture after CMV antigen stimulation. All receptors come from a human donor in good health (CMV status not recorded). Some clones in this sample may be carry-over from other donors' samples.

This clonotype occurred a few times. V usage is TRBV12-3 or TRBV12-4 and J usage is TRBJ2-7; 7 bases match TRBD2. CDR3 size: 12 residues. J was trimmed by 9 bases and V by 5 bases; bases with no gene match: 7. Here the CDR3 DNA reads TGTGCCAGCAGTCCCGGCGGGGGTCGGCAGTACGTC. This translates into CASSPGGGRQYV.

There are a few counts of this clonotype. V and J are TRBV5-4 and TRBJ1-1, with 7 bases fitting TRBD1. The CDR3 has 11 amino acids. The V and J ends lost 9 bases and 7 bases, in that order; junction bases with no gene match: 6. Germline V gene data show CDR1 as SGHNT and CDR2 as YYREEE (reference sequence). CDR3 in amino acids: CAMTGRSEAFF. The DNA of the CDR3 is TGTGCCATGACAGGGAGGAGTGAAGCTTTCTTT.